This entry concerns a single TCR beta chain. This receptor's antigen is unknown. The sample holds no much larger clone one base away, and base qualities are not on file. This sample is part of a study of T cells in localized non-small cell lung cancer (dated by TCRdb to the early 2020s). With regard to the full study: The study analyzed T cell repertoires of 236 early-stage NSCLC patients, comparing tumors and uninvolved tumor-adjacent lungs. The cohort was made up of approximately 250 treatment-naive NSCLC patients whose localized lung tumors had been resected. NSCLC patients had a mean age of around 61 years, and around 130 were male and about 98 female. On the study overall, not on this receptor specifically: Because multi-region sequencing of the tumors was not done, intratumor heterogeneity could not be ruled out. Uninvolved tumor-adjacent lung showed the highest T cell clonality, higher than tumor, which suggests more focused antigenic responses in the uninvolved tumor-adjacent lung. Of the top 100 tumor clones, a median of approximately 60 were detected in paired uninvolved adjacent lung; roughly 26 were also among that lung's top 100. Because the study design was exploratory, TCR variables were selected using unadjusted p-values without false-discovery rate correction. Longer overall survival was associated with higher blood T cell density, whereas shorter survival was associated with higher adjacent-lung clonality.

The immunoSEQ Assay was used to sequence TCR beta CDR3 regions from DNA. As for the original processing: To compute T cell density, TCR beta template counts were normalized to usable DNA, which was estimated by amplifying housekeeping genes. The preseqR package was used to estimate richness by extrapolating to 400,000 templates for PBMC samples and to 120,000 templates for tissue samples. Clonality was taken to be one minus Pielou's evenness. Differential abundance testing on productive amino-acid clonotypes, with a minimum total count of 5 and an alpha of 0.1, was used to identify tissue-enriched TCRs. The Jaccard Index and the Morisita Overlap Index were used to quantify repertoire overlap between compartments. TCR beta CDR3s were clustered by GLIPH together with public tetramer-defined viral CDR3s, and at least three viral sequences plus V-gene enrichment were required for viral motifs. Not all clones reach the TCRdb copy of this immuneACCESS table, which keeps in-frame sequences only. Checked studies attribute under half of the gap to unresolved V genes and leave the rest unexplained. V and J calls and clone size follow that table, whereas D and trimming were derived from the DNA. Present in this sample are around 94,000 clones, around 90% of which were seen just once. Of the sample, about 15% falls within the top ten clones.

The germline V gene specifies KGHSH as CDR1 and LQKENI as CDR2. The CDR3, cysteine through phenylalanine, is 13 amino acids long. The retained sequence is limited to the CDR3, 39 bases, with the frame set at the first base. V is cut by 3 bases and J by 7 bases, and the space between the germline ends is 9 bases. At diagnosis, tumor, uninvolved tumor-adjacent lung and peripheral blood were collected and then preserved as a mix of FFPE and fresh-frozen material. Blood samples were analyzed as peripheral blood mononuclear cells for TCR repertoire profiling. This specimen consisted of peripheral blood, obtained before any cancer treatment. This TCR came from a man between 40 and 75 years old with stage I squamous cell lung carcinoma. Here the chain combines TRBV18 and TRBJ1-4; no D gene is confidently identified. The CDR3 sequence is CASSPGLFEKLFF. The nucleotide sequence reads as follows: TGTGCCAGCTCACCCGGACTGTTTGAAAAACTGTTTTTT.